Presented here are 18 T cell receptor beta chains from one specimen sequenced in a study of blood T cell repertoires in COVID-19. The protocol was immunoSEQ multiplex PCR, while the TCRdb copy is restricted to in-frame clones and leaves out a portion. The repertoire holds over 100,000 clones, roughly 83% seen once, with more than 3% in the top ten. The sequencing input was peripheral blood. These receptors were collected from a woman aged 80 or older with active or convalescent COVID-19.

V usage is TRBV9 and J usage is TRBJ2-1; 16 nucleotides align to TRBD2. J lost 5 bases, V lost 3 bases, and 11 bases had no gene match. CDR1 is SGDLS and CDR2 is YYNGEE in the germline V gene. This CDR3 comprises 19 residues. The CDR3 region has the DNA TGTGCCAGCAGCGCGACCGGGACTAGCGGGAGGGCCTTACACAATGAGCAGTTCTTC. This sequence encodes CASSATGTSGRALHNEQFF.

A few counts support this clone. The J gene is TRBJ2-3, the V gene TRBV7-2; TRBD2 matches 12 bases. With V trimmed by 10 bases and J by 0 bases, 11 bases remained unmatched. Looked up from germline, CDR1 is SGHTA and CDR2 is FQGNSA. There are 17 residues in the CDR3. DNA of the CDR3: TGTGCCACCGGGAGGCTAGCGGGGGGGCGCAGCACAGATACGCAGTATTTT. Protein: CATGRLAGGRSTDTQYF.

The chain is built from TRBV28 and TRBJ2-2; no firm D call. The V gene's germline CDR1 is MDHEN and CDR2 SYDVKM. CDR3 size: 14 residues. The V end lost 3 bases, the J end lost 7 bases, and 12 bases lay between the germline ends. This CDR3 reads CASSLRTANGELFF. DNA for the CDR3: TGTGCCAGCAGTTTGAGAACAGCTAACGGGGAGCTGTTTTTT.

The count of this clone is one. The chain carries TRBV5-1 and TRBJ1-1, with D tentatively TRBD1 (5 bases). Trimming shortened V by 5 bases and J by 5 bases, and 10 bases separated the two germline ends. Germline assignment: CDR1 SGHRS and CDR2 YFSETQ. CDR3 length: 12 residues. CDR3 residues: CASRSQGTEAFF. The CDR3 coding sequence is TGCGCCAGCAGGTCGCAGGGTACTGAAGCTTTCTTT.

V usage is TRBV7-8 and J usage is TRBJ2-1, with D maybe TRBD2 (6 bases). The CDR3 has 14 residues. Per the germline V gene, CDR1 is SGHVS and CDR2 is FQNEAQ. Trimming took 5 bases from V and 5 from J, leaving 13 bases between them. The DNA for the CDR3 is TGTGCCAGCAGCCAGAGGGACTGGCACAATGAGCAGTTCTTC. It yields the protein CASSQRDWHNEQFF.

The CDR3 DNA follows: TGTGCCAGCAGCCCACGACAGGGTTCGGGCACTGAAGCTTTCTTT. This sequence encodes CASSPRQGSGTEAFF. The chain employs TRBV9 and TRBJ1-1; 7 nucleotides match TRBD1. Looked up from germline, CDR1 is SGDLS and CDR2 is YYNGEE. The ends lost 4 bases at V and 4 bases at J; junction bases unmatched: 10. The CDR3 runs to 15 residues.

The chain carries TRBV28 and TRBJ2-3; D gene ambiguous. Germline CDR1 and CDR2: MDHEN and SYDVKM. The V end was cut by 3 bases, the J end by 6 bases, with 10 bases between. The CDR3 runs 13 residues. CDR3 sequence reads: CASSFPPSDTQYF. Here the CDR3 DNA reads TGTGCCAGCAGTTTTCCCCCTTCGGATACGCAGTATTTT.

The V gene is TRBV7-3, the J gene TRBJ2-1; maybe TRBD2 (6 bases). V was cut by 0 bases and J by 7 bases, with 7 bases left in between. In germline, CDR1 is SGHTA, CDR2 FQGTGA. The CDR3 covers 13 residues. Here the CDR3 reads CASSLTGGNEQFF. As DNA, the CDR3 is TGTGCCAGCAGCTTAACTGGGGGGAATGAGCAGTTCTTC.

The rearrangement links TRBV5-1 to TRBJ1-5; D unresolved. CDR3 length equals 15 residues. Per germline, CDR1 SGHRS and CDR2 YFSETQ. Trimming cost V 4 bases and J 1 base, with 12 bases left between them. CDR3 coding DNA: TGCGCCAGCAGCCCCAATCGACACAGCAATCAGCCCCAGCATTTT. This encodes CASSPNRHSNQPQHF.

This rearrangement joins TRBV7-3 to TRBJ2-5; 7 positions match TRBD2. CDR1 and CDR2 from the germline V gene are SGHTA and FQGTGA. J gave up 3 bases and V 6 bases, and 13 bases lay outside the gene matches. The CDR3 has 16 residues. The CDR3 loop reads CASRSVGTAGEETQYF. DNA for the CDR3: TGTGCCAGCAGATCCGTCGGGACTGCGGGAGAAGAGACCCAGTACTTC. The full variable domain, its missing parts supplied by reference TRBV7-3 and TRBJ2-5, is GAGVSQTPSNKVTEKGKYVELRCDPISGHTALYWYRQSLGQGPEFLIYFQGTGAADDSGLPNDRFFAVRPEGSVSTLKIQRTERGDSAVYLCASRSVGTAGEETQYFGPGTRLLVL.

This sequence joins TRBV24-1 and TRBJ2-3; 8 bases align to TRBD1. CDR1 is KGHDR and CDR2 is SFDVKD in the germline V gene. This CDR3 has 17 residues. V was pared by 1 base and J by 0 bases, with 5 bases of the junction left unmatched. CDR3 sequence reads: CATSDLTGGPSTDTQYF. The CDR3 DNA reads TGTGCCACCAGTGATTTAACAGGGGGGCCTAGCACAGATACGCAGTATTTT.

This clone turned up a few times. CDR3 DNA: TGTGCCAGCAGCCATCACCCGGGACAGGGTGGCACAGATACGCAGTATTTT. This sequence encodes CASSHHPGQGGTDTQYF. The rearrangement links TRBV3-1 (or the pseudogene TRBV3-2) to TRBJ2-3, with 9 bases lining up with TRBD1. The germline V gene encodes CDR1 LGHDT and CDR2 YNNKEL (reference sequence). CDR3 length: 17 amino acids. J was trimmed by 1 base and V by 3 bases; bases with no gene match: 8.

V gene TRBV19 combines with J gene TRBJ2-2, with TRBD1 identical over 11 bases. The V gene end was trimmed by 6 bases and the J gene end by 5 bases; junction bases not matched to a gene: 11. This CDR3 has 17 amino acids. The germline gives CDR1 LNHDA, CDR2 SQIVND (reference sequence). CDR3 in DNA: TGTGCCAGTAGCATCGGACAGGGGGCGCGTATGACCGGGGAGCTGTTTTTT. As protein: CASSIGQGARMTGELFF.

V gene TRBV6-5 combines with J gene TRBJ1-1; TRBD1 matches 11 bases. CDR1 is MNHEY and CDR2 is SVGAGI in the germline V gene. This CDR3 contains 14 residues. Trimming cost V 6 bases and J 11 bases; bases outside gene matches: 11. The CDR3 nucleotides are TGTGCCAGCAGCCTGGGACAGGGGGTAATGAAGGCTTTCTTT. Translated: CASSLGQGVMKAFF.

This chain links TRBV18 with TRBJ1-5; no clear D gene. The CDR3 is 13 residues long. Trimming left V 2 bases short and J 11 bases short, with 13 bases between. The V gene's germline CDR1 is KGHSH and CDR2 LQKENI. The CDR3 DNA follows: TGTGCCAGCTCACCAGGGCCGAGGGAAGCCCAGCATTTT. Its protein is CASSPGPREAQHF.

The rearrangement joins TRBV18 to TRBJ1-2; TRBD1 matches 10 bases. Germline trimming cut 2 bases from V and 0 bases from J; bases unmatched to any gene: 9. The CDR3 is 18 amino acids. Germline CDR1 and CDR2: KGHSH and LQKENI. This CDR3 is CASSPVGQGPQTNYGYTF. CDR3 nucleotides: TGTGCCAGCTCACCAGTGGGACAGGGGCCCCAAACTAACTATGGCTACACCTTC.

CDR3 sequence: CASGGIRAGSPLHF. The CDR3 DNA is TGTGCCAGCGGCGGGATTCGAGCGGGATCACCCCTCCACTTT. The J gene is TRBJ1-6, the V gene TRBV27, with no clear D. Per the germline V gene, CDR1 is MNHEY and CDR2 is SMNVEV (reference sequence). This CDR3 spans 14 amino acids. V was clipped by 8 bases and J by 10 bases, with 18 bases between them.

This clone was counted between two and nine times. This chain connects TRBV10-2 to TRBJ2-7; D remains ambiguous. There are 13 residues in the CDR3. Germline V gene sequence: CDR1 WSHSY, CDR2 SAAADI. V dropped 4 bases and J dropped 0 bases, with 7 bases sitting between them. The CDR3 region has the DNA TGCGCCAGCAGTGGGGCAAGCTCCTACGAGCAGTACTTC. This translates into CASSGASSYEQYF.